This T cell receptor beta chain was sequenced during a study of blood T cell repertoires in COVID-19. Sequencing used immunoSEQ multiplex PCR; TCRdb keeps in-frame clones, though not all of them. The repertoire holds 90,000 to 110,000 clones, with 85% to 90% as singletons. In germline, CDR1 is SEHNR, CDR2 FQNEAQ (reference sequence). V was shortened by 3 bases and J by 6 bases, with 9 bases between the two germline ends. The CDR3 contains 13 residues. The chain couples TRBV7-9 to TRBJ1-5; D possibly corresponds to TRBD1 (5 bases). Sequencing used peripheral blood. This clonotype was sampled from a human donor in a cohort sampled during active COVID-19. CDR3 residues: CASSLGQAQPQHF. CDR3 DNA: TGTGCCAGCAGCTTGGGGCAGGCTCAGCCCCAGCATTTT.